These 25 T cell receptor beta chains share one sample of origin, sequenced in a study of blood T cell repertoires in COVID-19. Profiling relied on immunoSEQ multiplex PCR, and the TCRdb table lists in-frame clones only, not all of them. The table shows around 100,000 clones, with more than 80% occurring only once. The specimen was peripheral blood. The source of these receptors is a woman in her sixties with COVID-19, enrolled during active disease.

CDR3: CASRPPRAGGELFF. DNA for the CDR3: TGTGCCAGCCGCCCCCCGCGGGCCGGCGGGGAGCTGTTTTTT. The rearrangement links TRBV6-5 to TRBJ2-2; D possibly corresponds to TRBD2 (5 bases). The CDR3 loop spans 14 amino acids. Germline values: CDR1 MNHEY, CDR2 SVGAGI. V was clipped by 8 bases and J by 7 bases, with 17 bases between them.

The chain joins TRBV7-8 to TRBJ2-1; 9 bases map to TRBD2. After removal of 1 base from V and 7 bases from J, the junction contained 8 bases not matched to a gene. The germline V gene encodes CDR1 SGHVS and CDR2 FQNEAQ. The CDR3 has 16 residues. CDR3 sequence (DNA): TGTGCCAGCAGCTTAGTGGGTAGCGGGGGAGAGAATGAGCAGTTCTTC. Translation gives CASSLVGSGGENEQFF.

V gene TRBV24-1 combines with J gene TRBJ1-1; 9 nucleotides agree with TRBD1. Per germline, CDR1 KGHDR and CDR2 SFDVKD. Trimming cost V 5 bases and J 2 bases; bases outside gene matches: 5. The CDR3 has 15 amino acids. CDR3 sequence: CATSGGTGFNTEAFF. DNA of the CDR3: TGTGCCACCAGTGGAGGGACAGGGTTTAACACTGAAGCTTTCTTT.

The J gene is TRBJ1-4, the V gene TRBV6-1; the D gene is possibly TRBD1 (5 bases). Trimming took 0 bases from V and 1 from J, leaving 12 bases between them. Germline assignment: CDR1 MNHNS and CDR2 SASEGT. This CDR3 comprises 17 residues. As DNA, the CDR3 is TGTGCCAGCAGTGAAGCGCCGCACCAGGGAACTAATGAAAAACTGTTTTTT. Residues: CASSEAPHQGTNEKLFF.

The genes are TRBV28 and TRBJ1-2; D remains ambiguous. Germline CDR1 is MDHEN and CDR2 is SYDVKM. V was pared by 7 bases and J by 4 bases, with 7 bases between. CDR3 length equals 11 residues. The CDR3 DNA is TGTGCCAGCACCCCCGGCTATGGCTACACCTTC. Translation: CASTPGYGYTF.

This chain joins TRBV28 and TRBJ2-3, with D perhaps TRBD2 (5 bases). There are 15 residues in the CDR3. The germline gives CDR1 MDHEN, CDR2 SYDVKM. V lost 4 bases, J lost 6 bases, and 17 bases lay in between. In nucleotides, the CDR3 is TGTGCCAGCAGTTATGGACTCCTTAGTGGGGATACGCAGTATTTT. Protein: CASSYGLLSGDTQYF.

The chain is built from TRBV30 and TRBJ1-5; D gene unclear. Germline V lookup: CDR1 GTSNPN, CDR2 SVGIG (reference sequence). The CDR3 has 13 amino acids. Trimming pared 2 bases from V and 8 bases from J, leaving 13 bases between. CDR3 sequence (DNA): TGTGCCTGGAGTCCGAGTGAGGAGGAGCCCCAGCATTTT. Protein sequence: CAWSPSEEEPQHF.

The V gene is TRBV7-2, the J gene TRBJ2-7, with a weak D call TRBD1 (5 bases). The CDR3 has 16 amino acids. Germline lookup yields CDR1 SGHTA and CDR2 FQGNSA. V was trimmed by 2 bases and J by 7 bases, leaving 21 bases between them. CDR3 sequence reads: CASSLSRGRGAWEQYF. In DNA, the CDR3 is TGTGCCAGCAGCTTAAGTAGGGGAAGAGGCGCTTGGGAGCAGTACTTC.

The chain is built from TRBV6-5 and TRBJ1-5; possibly TRBD1 for D (6 bases). This CDR3 has 14 amino acids. Per the germline V gene, CDR1 is MNHEY and CDR2 is SVGAGI. With 5 bases removed from V and 7 bases from J, the gap between germline ends came to 15 bases. The CDR3 coding sequence is TGTGCCAGCAGTCCACACAGGGCACCCCAGCCCCAGCATTTT. The encoded protein is CASSPHRAPQPQHF.

The chain employs TRBV7-2 and TRBJ1-4; 8 bases agree with TRBD1. The trim removed 6 bases at V and 8 bases at J, leaving 5 bases unmatched. The CDR3 consists of 13 residues. The germline CDR1 and CDR2 sequences are SGHTA and FQGNSA. CDR3 DNA: TGTGCCAGCAGGCCTACAGGGGGGGAAAAACTGTTTTTT. Protein sequence: CASRPTGGEKLFF.

The CDR3 DNA sequence: TGTGCCAGCAGCCAACCGGGGACTATCCCGCAGGAGCAGTTCTTC. Its translation: CASSQPGTIPQEQFF. This chain links TRBV7-3 with TRBJ2-1, with 7 bases that match TRBD2. Unmatched junction bases numbered 14, after V lost 5 bases and J lost 10 bases. The germline V gene has CDR1 SGHTA and CDR2 FQGTGA. The CDR3 covers 15 residues. The whole variable domain, filled in from reference TRBV7-3 and TRBJ2-1, reads GAGVSQTPSNKVTEKGKYVELRCDPISGHTALYWYRQSLGQGPEFLIYFQGTGAADDSGLPNDRFFAVRPEGSVSTLKIQRTERGDSAVYLCASSQPGTIPQEQFFGPGTRLTVL.

The rearrangement joins TRBV7-2 to TRBJ2-5; D gene uncertain. CDR1 is SGHTA and CDR2 is FQGNSA in the germline V gene. V gave up 5 bases and J gave up 1 base, with 14 bases separating them. The CDR3 is made up of 15 amino acids. The CDR3 loop is CASSPQRDTQETQYF. The CDR3 DNA sequence: TGTGCCAGCAGCCCCCAAAGAGACACCCAAGAGACCCAGTACTTC.

The rearrangement uses TRBV20-1 and TRBJ1-2, with D uncertain. The germline gives CDR1 DFQATT, CDR2 SNEGSKA (reference sequence). The CDR3 has 10 residues. The V end lost 4 bases, the J end lost 8 bases, and 8 bases lay between the germline ends. The CDR3 DNA follows: TGCAGTGCTAATACCCTAGGCTACACCTTC. Residues: CSANTLGYTF.

CDR3 amino acids: CASSPRLAGAGQETQYF. The CDR3 region has the DNA TGTGCCAGCTCACCACGGCTAGCGGGGGCCGGTCAGGAGACCCAGTACTTC. The gene calls are TRBV18 and TRBJ2-5; TRBD2 aligns across 10 bases. CDR1 and CDR2 (germline): KGHSH, LQKENI. The ends lost 1 base at V and 5 bases at J; junction bases unmatched: 10. The CDR3 is 17 residues long.

The chain is built from TRBV10-3 and TRBJ2-7; 9 nucleotides match TRBD2. The CDR3 spans 15 residues. CDR1 and CDR2 from the germline V gene are ENHRY and SYGVKD. The V segment lost 1 base and the J segment 3 bases; nucleotides outside the gene matches: 4. The CDR3 coding sequence is TGTGCCATCAGTGAGTTAGCGGGGGCCTACTACGAGCAGTACTTC. Its translation: CAISELAGAYYEQYF.

Here the CDR3 DNA reads TGCGCCAGCAGCCAAGAGGGTAGGAGGGTGGACTATGGCTACACCTTC. Its translation: CASSQEGRRVDYGYTF. The chain employs TRBV4-1 and TRBJ1-2; D gene uncertain. CDR3 length: 16 residues. V lost 0 bases, J lost 3 bases, and 14 bases lay in between. Germline lookup yields CDR1 MGHRA and CDR2 YSYEKL.

The genes are TRBV30 and TRBJ2-1; 9 bases align to TRBD2. The V segment lost 1 base and the J segment 4 bases; nucleotides outside the gene matches: 8. Germline CDR1 and CDR2: GTSNPN and SVGIG (reference sequence). The CDR3 length is 16 residues. The CDR3 bases are TGTGCCTGGAGTGAAAAAAGGACTAGCGCATACAATGAGCAGTTCTTC. Translated, it gives CAWSEKRTSAYNEQFF.

The gene calls are TRBV19 and TRBJ1-5; 12 bases align to TRBD1. This CDR3 has 19 residues. V gave up 6 bases and J gave up 0 bases; unmatched junction bases: 12. Germline V gene sequence: CDR1 LNHDA, CDR2 SQIVND (reference sequence). CDR3 coding DNA: TGTGCCAGTAGAACGGGTTTGGGACAGGGGGCTTTTAGCAATCAGCCCCAGCATTTT. Its protein product is CASRTGLGQGAFSNQPQHF.

The chain links TRBV30 to TRBJ1-1, with a weak D call TRBD1 (5 bases). CDR3 length: 16 residues. V was pared by 3 bases and J by 2 bases, with 19 bases between. CDR1 GTSNPN and CDR2 SVGIG come from the germline V gene (reference sequence). The CDR3 region is CAWSPRNRRRNTEAFF. CDR3 nucleotides: TGTGCCTGGAGCCCCCGCAACAGGAGACGAAACACTGAAGCTTTCTTT. The complete variable domain, with remaining parts taken from reference TRBV30 and TRBJ1-1, reads SQTIHQWPATLVQPVGSPLSLECTVEGTSNPNLYWYRQAAGRGLQLLFYSVGIGQISSEVPQNLSASRPQDRQFILSSKKLLLSDSGFYLCAWSPRNRRRNTEAFFGQGTRLTVV.

V usage is TRBV7-9 and J usage is TRBJ1-4, with 9 bases matching TRBD1. Germline CDR1 and CDR2: SEHNR and FQNEAQ (reference sequence). This CDR3 has 17 residues. V lost 4 bases to trimming and J lost 3 bases; unmatched junction nucleotides: 9. The DNA for the CDR3 is TGTGCCAGCAGCTCCCGGGGGACAGGGCTTCCTAATGAAAAACTGTTTTTT. Encoded protein: CASSSRGTGLPNEKLFF.

This clone was detected only once. The rearrangement uses TRBV27 and TRBJ2-3, with 7 bases lining up with TRBD2. CDR3 length equals 15 residues. Losses at the gene ends were 5 bases for V and 2 bases for J; bases not matched to a gene: 7. Germline lookup yields CDR1 MNHEY and CDR2 SMNVEV (reference sequence). The CDR3 DNA follows: TGTGCCAGCAGTCAGCGGGGAAGGGCCACAGATACGCAGTATTTT. Its protein is CASSQRGRATDTQYF.

This chain links TRBV9 with TRBJ2-5; tentative D call: TRBD1 (7 bases). The V and J ends lost 3 bases and 5 bases respectively, with 26 bases between them. From germline, CDR1 is SGDLS and CDR2 YYNGEE. The length of the CDR3 is 18 residues. CDR3 sequence: CASSAYRQGGLFLETQYF. The CDR3 DNA reads TGTGCCAGCAGCGCCTATAGACAGGGAGGTTTATTTTTGGAGACCCAGTACTTC.

V gene TRBV2 combines with J gene TRBJ1-2, with TRBD1 matching 9 bases. Germline CDR1 and CDR2: SNHLY and FYNNEI. V lost 0 bases, J lost 3 bases, and 2 bases stayed unmatched. The CDR3 spans 15 residues. This CDR3 reads CASSEAWTGDYGYTF. The CDR3 coding sequence is TGTGCCAGCAGTGAAGCCTGGACAGGGGACTATGGCTACACCTTC.

The chain links TRBV2 to TRBJ2-1; 9 nucleotides agree with TRBD2. The germline V gene encodes CDR1 SNHLY and CDR2 FYNNEI. V was clipped by 8 bases and J by 9 bases; unmatched bases: 11. The CDR3 sequence is 14 residues long. The CDR3 sequence is CASGDPSGASEQFF. CDR3 DNA: TGTGCCAGCGGGGACCCTAGCGGGGCCAGTGAGCAGTTCTTC.

This chain uses TRBV19 with TRBJ1-2, with unresolved D. There are 12 residues in the CDR3. V was cut by 7 bases and J by 3 bases, with 9 bases left in between. From germline, CDR1 is LNHDA and CDR2 SQIVND (reference sequence). The CDR3 bases are TGTGCCAGTAAGGAGAGTGACTATGGCTACACCTTC. Protein sequence: CASKESDYGYTF.